This TCR beta chain comes out of a study of blood T cell repertoires in COVID-19. Some clones are missing from TCRdb's copy, which holds only in-frame ones; the method was immunoSEQ multiplex PCR. The table includes about 140,000 clones, about 90% detected once. The clonotype comes from a man in his fifties with active or convalescent COVID-19. The sample comprised peripheral blood.

The CDR3 spells CATSRDPLSTDTQYF. The CDR3 bases are TGTGCCACCAGCAGAGACCCACTAAGCACAGATACGCAGTATTTT. This chain links TRBV15 with TRBJ2-3; D is unresolved. V gave up 0 bases and J gave up 0 bases, with 7 bases separating them. The CDR3 consists of 15 residues. Germline values: CDR1 LNHNV, CDR2 YYDKDF (reference sequence).